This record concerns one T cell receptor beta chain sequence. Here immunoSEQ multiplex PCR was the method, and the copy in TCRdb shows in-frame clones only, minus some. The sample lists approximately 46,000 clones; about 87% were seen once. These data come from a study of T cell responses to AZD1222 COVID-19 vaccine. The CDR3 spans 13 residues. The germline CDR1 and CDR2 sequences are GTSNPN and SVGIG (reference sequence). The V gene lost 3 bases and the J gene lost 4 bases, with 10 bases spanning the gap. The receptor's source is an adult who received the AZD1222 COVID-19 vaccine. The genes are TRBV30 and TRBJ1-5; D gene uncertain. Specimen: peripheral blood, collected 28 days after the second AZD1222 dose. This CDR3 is CAWSAQGNQPQHF. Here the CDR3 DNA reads TGTGCCTGGAGCGCGCAAGGGAATCAGCCCCAGCATTTT. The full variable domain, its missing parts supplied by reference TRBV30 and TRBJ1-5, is SQTIHQWPATLVQPVGSPLSLECTVEGTSNPNLYWYRQAAGRGLQLLFYSVGIGQISSEVPQNLSASRPQDRQFILSSKKLLLSDSGFYLCAWSAQGNQPQHFGDGTRLSIL.